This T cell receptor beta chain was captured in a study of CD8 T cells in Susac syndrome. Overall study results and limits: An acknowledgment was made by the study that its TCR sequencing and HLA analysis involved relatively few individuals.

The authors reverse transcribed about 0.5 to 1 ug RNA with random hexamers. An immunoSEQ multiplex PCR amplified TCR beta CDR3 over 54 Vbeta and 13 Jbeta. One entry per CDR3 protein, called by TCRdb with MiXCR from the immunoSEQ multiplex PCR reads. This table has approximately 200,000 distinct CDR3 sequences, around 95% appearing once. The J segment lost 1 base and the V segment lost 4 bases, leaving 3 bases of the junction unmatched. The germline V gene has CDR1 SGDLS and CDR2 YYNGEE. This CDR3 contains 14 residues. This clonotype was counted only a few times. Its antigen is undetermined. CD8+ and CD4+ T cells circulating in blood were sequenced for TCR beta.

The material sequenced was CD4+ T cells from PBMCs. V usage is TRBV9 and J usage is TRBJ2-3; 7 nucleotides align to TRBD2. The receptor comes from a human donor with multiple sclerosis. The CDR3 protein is CASSRAGGTDTQYF. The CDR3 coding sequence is TGTGCCAGCAGCCGTGCGGGGGGCACAGATACGCAGTATTTT.